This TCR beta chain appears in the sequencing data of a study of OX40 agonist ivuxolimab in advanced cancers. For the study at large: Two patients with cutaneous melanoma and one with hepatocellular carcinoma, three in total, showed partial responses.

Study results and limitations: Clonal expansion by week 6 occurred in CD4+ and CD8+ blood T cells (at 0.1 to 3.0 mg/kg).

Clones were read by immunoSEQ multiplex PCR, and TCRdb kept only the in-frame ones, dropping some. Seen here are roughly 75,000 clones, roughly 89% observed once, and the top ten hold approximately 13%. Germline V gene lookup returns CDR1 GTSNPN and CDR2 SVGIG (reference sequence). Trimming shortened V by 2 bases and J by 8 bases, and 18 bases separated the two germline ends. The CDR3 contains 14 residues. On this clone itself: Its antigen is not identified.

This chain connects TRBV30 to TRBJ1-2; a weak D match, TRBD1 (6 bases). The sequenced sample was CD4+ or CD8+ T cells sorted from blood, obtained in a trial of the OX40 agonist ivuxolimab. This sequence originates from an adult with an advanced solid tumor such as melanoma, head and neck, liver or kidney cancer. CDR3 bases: TGTGCCTGGAGTAAAGGGACACTTTACCGGGGCTACACCTTC. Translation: CAWSKGTLYRGYTF.